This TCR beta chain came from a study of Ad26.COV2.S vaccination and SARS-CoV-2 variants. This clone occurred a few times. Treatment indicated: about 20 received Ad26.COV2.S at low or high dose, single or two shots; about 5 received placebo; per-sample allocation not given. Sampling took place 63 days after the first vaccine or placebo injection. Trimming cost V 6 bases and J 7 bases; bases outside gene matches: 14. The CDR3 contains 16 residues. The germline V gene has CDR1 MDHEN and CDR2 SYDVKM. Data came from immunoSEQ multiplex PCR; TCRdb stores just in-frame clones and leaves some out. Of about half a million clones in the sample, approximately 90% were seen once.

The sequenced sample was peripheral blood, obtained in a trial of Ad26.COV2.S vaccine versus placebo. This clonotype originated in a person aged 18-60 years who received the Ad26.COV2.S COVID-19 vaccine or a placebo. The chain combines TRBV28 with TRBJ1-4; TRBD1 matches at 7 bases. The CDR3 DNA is TGTGCCAGCAGCCCCGGATCCGACAGGGACTTTGAAAAACTGTTTTTT. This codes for CASSPGSDRDFEKLFF.